A selection of T cell receptor beta chains follows, all from one sample in a study of cytomegalovirus exposure and HLA in healthy donors. Clones were sequenced by immunoSEQ multiplex PCR, and TCRdb holds only the in-frame ones, with some missing. The table has around 190,000 clones, around nine tenths seen once. Sample: PBMCs. These receptors came from a man aged 25 to 45 in good health and CMV-seropositive. CDR3s leave out the opening cysteine and the closing phenylalanine or tryptophan. Each record gives: J gene, clone size, V gene, CDR3 protein. Clone size is stated in some rows and not others, as once, few, many or a class when expanded.

j_call: TRBJ2-1
clone_size: .
v_call: TRBV2
cdr3_aa: ASSGQVRGINEQF

j_call: TRBJ2-7
clone_size: .
v_call: TRBV7-9
cdr3_aa: ASSLDGALYEQY

j_call: TRBJ1-4
clone_size: .
v_call: TRBV6-5
cdr3_aa: ASSGTGRQEKLF

j_call: TRBJ2-3
clone_size: .
v_call: TRBV9
cdr3_aa: ASSVGGGGFSTDTQY

j_call: TRBJ1-1
clone_size: .
v_call: TRBV28
cdr3_aa: ASSLLRGARTEAF

j_call: TRBJ2-7
clone_size: .
v_call: TRBV6-1
cdr3_aa: ASSVNWGQLGYEQY

j_call: TRBJ2-3
clone_size: once
v_call: TRBV9
cdr3_aa: ASSLRGSGSQDTQY

j_call: TRBJ2-5
clone_size: .
v_call: TRBV6-5
cdr3_aa: ASSPGTGKETQY

j_call: TRBJ2-1
clone_size: .
v_call: TRBV5-4
cdr3_aa: ASSSAENEQF

j_call: TRBJ1-3
clone_size: .
v_call: TRBV7-9
cdr3_aa: APGGDSGNTIY

j_call: TRBJ2-5
clone_size: .
v_call: TRBV7-6
cdr3_aa: ASSLPPDRQETQY

j_call: TRBJ1-1
clone_size: .
v_call: TRBV11-3
cdr3_aa: ASSWGEHTEAF

j_call: TRBJ1-1
clone_size: .
v_call: TRBV27
cdr3_aa: ASSFSPETEAF

j_call: TRBJ2-2
clone_size: .
v_call: TRBV4-1
cdr3_aa: ASSHRGDTGELF

j_call: TRBJ1-1
clone_size: .
v_call: TRBV29-1
cdr3_aa: SVFGGEVEAF

j_call: TRBJ2-1
clone_size: .
v_call: TRBV27
cdr3_aa: ASTAGTGGNNEQF

j_call: TRBJ2-7
clone_size: .
v_call: TRBV5-4
cdr3_aa: ASSLAGGSYEQY

j_call: TRBJ2-1
clone_size: .
v_call: TRBV6-6
cdr3_aa: ASSYPNNSEQF

j_call: TRBJ2-1
clone_size: .
v_call: TRBV7-2
cdr3_aa: ASSLIGTDRGYNEQF

j_call: TRBJ2-7
clone_size: .
v_call: TRBV29-1
cdr3_aa: SVEGRAGYEQY

j_call: TRBJ2-7
clone_size: .
v_call: TRBV6-1
cdr3_aa: ASSVPGTDSYEQY

j_call: TRBJ2-3
clone_size: .
v_call: TRBV6-6
cdr3_aa: ASILDRITDTQY

j_call: TRBJ2-5
clone_size: .
v_call: TRBV18
cdr3_aa: ASSRGQETQY

j_call: TRBJ2-7
clone_size: .
v_call: TRBV6-5
cdr3_aa: ASSYSFVGTYEQY

j_call: TRBJ1-5
clone_size: .
v_call: TRBV7-2
cdr3_aa: ASSLSVSNQPQH

j_call: TRBJ1-6
clone_size: .
v_call: TRBV7-9
cdr3_aa: ASRIGSSYNSPLH

j_call: TRBJ2-7
clone_size: .
v_call: TRBV6-7
cdr3_aa: ASSYPDRAMGYEQY

j_call: TRBJ2-5
clone_size: .
v_call: TRBV9
cdr3_aa: ASSRPGLGQETQY

j_call: TRBJ1-5
clone_size: once
v_call: TRBV6-1
cdr3_aa: ASSFDRGSNQPQH

j_call: TRBJ2-5
clone_size: .
v_call: TRBV5-1
cdr3_aa: ASSRNSQETQY

j_call: TRBJ1-1
clone_size: .
v_call: TRBV7-8
cdr3_aa: ASSLYTQGETEAF

j_call: TRBJ1-4
clone_size: .
v_call: TRBV18
cdr3_aa: ASSPRKVSTNEKLF